These T cell receptor beta chains were read from a single sample in a study of cytomegalovirus exposure and HLA in healthy donors. Measured with immunoSEQ multiplex PCR; TCRdb has only the in-frame clones, and not every one. The repertoire holds 150,000 to 200,000 clones, with roughly 91% as singletons. Specimen: PBMCs. Receptors originate from a man aged 18 to 30 in good health and CMV-seropositive. CDR3s leave out the opening cysteine and the closing phenylalanine or tryptophan. Fields, in order: J gene, V gene, CDR3 protein.

>TRBJ2-1|TRBV11-2
ASSFTLGTGGNNEQF
>TRBJ2-7|TRBV5-1
ASSLGVGRGYEQY
>TRBJ1-4|TRBV7-9
ASSSVGVTNEKLF
>TRBJ2-2|TRBV2
ASSEVGQQTGELF
>TRBJ2-7|TRBV5-6
ASSLFNSYEQY
>TRBJ2-3|TRBV28
ASSLTSGRITDTQY
>TRBJ1-3|TRBV6-5
ASSYRGGITGNTIY
>TRBJ1-4|TRBV2
ASSEQGAANEKLF
>TRBJ2-1|TRBV5-1
ASSLRTSGGQNNEQF
>TRBJ2-7|TRBV19
ASSKPLAGGPAYEQY
>TRBJ1-2|TRBV29-1
SVERGEGARGYT
>TRBJ1-2|TRBV9
ASSFGTGPNYGYT
>TRBJ2-7|TRBV11-2
ASSLASHSPSSYEQY
>TRBJ2-7|TRBV7-9
ASSSTGRAEQY
>TRBJ2-5|TRBV28
ASSAPAESGETQY
>TRBJ1-1|TRBV6-1
ASSEAEVTEAF
>TRBJ1-1|TRBV4-1
ASSQGAENTEAF
>TRBJ2-1|TRBV6-5
ASSYSSGLPYNEQF
>TRBJ2-7|TRBV2
AGSWDRRYEQY
>TRBJ2-3|TRBV2
ASSSIAGLSTDTQY
>TRBJ2-5|TRBV5-1
ASSFGTSGSQETQY
>TRBJ2-7|TRBV4-1
ASSQEGGYEQY
>TRBJ2-1|TRBV27
ASSSGRGYNEQF
>TRBJ2-1|TRBV5-1
ASSLAGESGEQF
>TRBJ2-7|TRBV9
ASSSGLLAYEQY
>TRBJ1-3|TRBV30
AWSVQGGGNTIY
>TRBJ1-1|TRBV7-9
ASSLGTGGNTEAF
>TRBJ2-1|TRBV9
ASSADRGTYNEQF
>TRBJ2-1|TRBV9
ASSVGGVREQF
>TRBJ2-1|TRBV7-2
ASSFGLASEQF
>TRBJ2-2|TRBV5-1
ASSFTGDAGELF
>TRBJ2-2|TRBV18
ASSPPAGGAGELF
>TRBJ2-2|TRBV6-1
ASSEAGQNTGELF
>TRBJ2-1|TRBV28
ASGTSLLDEQF
>TRBJ2-3|TRBV11-1
ASSPRITGADTQY
>TRBJ1-1|TRBV25-1
ASKTDRDTEAF
>TRBJ2-7|TRBV19
ASSQPGQGFREQY
>TRBJ1-5|TRBV27
ASGKQGSSNQPQH
>TRBJ1-2|TRBV7-9
ASAQAGGATYGYT
>TRBJ2-3|TRBV6-6
ASSPGSDTQY
>TRBJ2-1|TRBV28
ASSLRHLWGGSSYNEQF
>TRBJ1-1|TRBV19
ASSIRRENTEAF
>TRBJ2-3|TRBV4-1
ASSPSVPATQY
>TRBJ2-1|TRBV10-1
ASSAKLAGGNEQF
>TRBJ2-5|TRBV7-9
ASSAGLAAQETQY
>TRBJ1-4|TRBV5-1
ASSATTGDSEKLF
>TRBJ1-2|TRBV19
ASIYPLRANYGYT